The 9 T cell receptor beta chains listed next were all sequenced from one sample in a study of T cell responses to AZD1222 COVID-19 vaccine. Produced via immunoSEQ multiplex PCR; TCRdb's table is partial and in-frame only. The table shows approximately 140,000 clones, with less than 95% occurring only once. The material was peripheral blood, obtained on day 0 of AZD1222 vaccination. These receptors all stem from an adult in good health.

The chain combines TRBV18 with TRBJ1-2, with D unresolved. This CDR3 is built from 16 residues. Germline CDR1 KGHSH, CDR2 LQKENI. The ends were cut back, 0 bases at V and 3 bases at J, with 14 bases in the middle. The CDR3 reads CASSPPNLQRDYGYTF. The CDR3 DNA is TGTGCCAGCTCACCACCGAACCTCCAAAGGGACTATGGCTACACCTTC.

This sequence joins TRBV6-1 and TRBJ2-3; 11 positions match TRBD2. The germline V gene has CDR1 MNHNS and CDR2 SASEGT. The CDR3 sequence is 16 residues long. V was pared by 4 bases and J by 3 bases, with 6 bases of the junction left unmatched. CDR3 DNA: TGTGCCAGCAGTGCCCTAGCGGGGGGTTTAACAGATACGCAGTATTTT. This codes for CASSALAGGLTDTQYF.

This clone was detected only once. The chain recombines TRBV24-1 with TRBJ2-1; 10 bases line up with TRBD2. The CDR3 loop spans 18 amino acids. V gave up 2 bases and J gave up 5 bases; unmatched junction bases: 11. CDR1 is KGHDR and CDR2 is SFDVKD in the germline V gene. The CDR3 spells CATSDSALIAGGNNEQFF. In DNA, the CDR3 is TGTGCCACCAGTGATTCCGCCCTTATAGCGGGAGGTAACAATGAGCAGTTCTTC.

This clone has a handful of counts. The rearrangement uses TRBV7-3 and TRBJ2-3; 13 bases match TRBD2. The CDR3 is 16 amino acids. The J segment lost 4 bases and the V segment lost 5 bases, leaving 6 bases of the junction unmatched. Germline lookup yields CDR1 SGHTA and CDR2 FQGTGA. Here the CDR3 reads CASSTGLAGVADTQYF. The CDR3 DNA reads as TGTGCCAGCAGCACCGGACTAGCGGGAGTCGCAGATACGCAGTATTTT.

The rearrangement uses TRBV7-9 and TRBJ2-7, with D uncertain. This CDR3 has 15 residues. Germline CDR1 is SEHNR and CDR2 is FQNEAQ (reference sequence). Between the trimmed V and J ends, which lost 1 base and 6 bases, there was a span of 16 bases. The CDR3 nucleotides read TGTGCCAGCAGCTTAGGGGGTGCCGGGTGGCGCGAGCAGTACGTC. It specifies CASSLGGAGWREQYV.

CDR3 sequence: CASSQGRTARNEKLFF. DNA for the CDR3: TGTGCCAGCAGCCAAGGACGGACAGCTAGAAATGAAAAACTGTTTTTT. This chain joins TRBV4-2 and TRBJ1-4, with TRBD1 as a possible D gene (6 bases). Per germline, CDR1 LGHNA and CDR2 YNFKEQ. The CDR3 has 16 residues. Deletions cut 1 base from V and 5 bases from J, with 14 bases between.

This chain joins TRBV24-1 and TRBJ1-5, with D possibly matching TRBD1 (5 bases). The CDR3 consists of 13 residues. The V gene lost 4 bases and the J gene lost 6 bases, with 9 bases spanning the gap. Germline CDR1 and CDR2: KGHDR and SFDVKD. The CDR3 loop reads CATSEERGQPQHF. For the CDR3, the DNA is TGTGCCACCAGTGAGGAAAGGGGTCAGCCCCAGCATTTT.

This sequence joins TRBV18 and TRBJ1-2, with a weak D call TRBD1 (6 bases). The V and J ends lost 2 bases and 0 bases respectively, with 13 bases between them. There are 16 residues in the CDR3. Germline lookup yields CDR1 KGHSH and CDR2 LQKENI. CDR3: CASSPSRGASNYGYTF. The CDR3 bases are TGTGCCAGCTCACCATCCCGGGGGGCGTCTAACTATGGCTACACCTTC. Filled out from reference TRBV18 and TRBJ1-2, the complete variable domain reads NAGVMQNPRHLVRRRGQEARLRCSPMKGHSHVYWYRQLPEEGLKFMVYLQKENIIDESGMPKERFSAEFPKEGPSILRIQQVVRGDSAAYFCASSPSRGASNYGYTFGSGTRLTVV.

This sequence joins TRBV5-6 and TRBJ2-1; no definite D call. Looked up from germline, CDR1 is SGHDT and CDR2 is YYEEEE. Trimming removed 0 bases at V and 0 bases at J, with 10 bases between. This CDR3 comprises 16 residues. CDR3 DNA sequence: TGTGCCAGCAGCTTGGTGGCGCGCCCCTCCTACAATGAGCAGTTCTTC. As protein: CASSLVARPSYNEQFF.